This note documents a single T cell receptor beta chain sequence. Its target is unknown. Diagnoses rested on clinical symptoms, serum thyroxine and TRAb, thyroid ultrasound and orbital computed tomography. The data belong to a study of T cells in Graves' hyperthyroidism and ophthalmopathy. Study results and caveats: Most thyroid-expanded clonotypes above 0.001 were also found in blood. Ophthalmopathy got predicted by the model a median roughly 6.1 months before its onset.

Researchers took RNA transcripts and amplified the TCR beta CDR3 regions from them. HTBI primers were used for first-round RT-PCR of the TCR CDR3. TCRdb reprocessed the multiplex PCR reads via MiXCR and lists one record per CDR3 protein. The table includes about 700,000 distinct CDR3 sequences, approximately 42% detected once. Sequences were obtained from peripheral blood or thyroid tissue (not recorded which). The origin of this receptor is an adult man with Graves' disease, either hyperthyroidism or ophthalmopathy (not recorded which).

The CDR3 bases are TGTGCCACCAGTGATCGAGGTTCTGGGGCCAACGTCCTGACTTTC. Its protein is CATSDRGSGANVLTF. The chain couples TRBV24-1 to TRBJ2-6; D is unclear. V shed 3 bases and J shed 1 base, with 6 bases lying between them. This CDR3 comprises 15 residues. The V gene's germline CDR1 is KGHDR and CDR2 SFDVKD.